This TCR beta chain stems from a study of cytomegalovirus exposure and HLA in healthy donors. Points from the study as a whole: The classifier reportedly diagnosed cytomegalovirus status with high specificity and sensitivity. In a later analysis, specific HLA alleles were associated with approximately 16,000 TCR beta sequences at a 0.05 false discovery rate. A later analysis linked a missense variant in DCLRE1C to the trimming of TCR beta V and J genes.

CDR3 length equals 10 residues. With 5 bases removed from V and 5 bases from J, the gap between germline ends came to 6 bases. Germline CDR1 is DFQATT and CDR2 is SNEGSKA (reference sequence). A remark on this clone: Its matching antigen is unknown.

60 Vbeta and 13 Jbeta primers were used in PCR. As processed by the authors: Around 10 million shared chains were among approximately 87 million unique TCR beta chains counted in a later analysis. TCRdb's copy holds only in-frame clones and misses some; the assay was immunoSEQ multiplex PCR. The V and J calls and clone size are taken from that table; D and trimming were inferred from the DNA. This table holds 190,000 or so clones, 82% found once. The clonotype comes from a boy aged 2-15 years in good health and CMV-seronegative. The chain carries TRBV20-1 and TRBJ2-5; no definite D call. Sequenced material: PBMCs. The CDR3 bases are TGCAGTGCTTCTCAGGAGACCCAGTACTTC. It codes for CSASQETQYF.